This TCR beta chain derives from a study of OX40 agonist ivuxolimab in advanced cancers. The overall study: Dose-escalation subjects each had hepatocellular carcinoma, melanoma, renal cell or head and neck cancer. Whole-study findings and limits: The expanded peripheral T cells' antigen specificity was not determined.

Produced via immunoSEQ multiplex PCR; TCRdb's table is partial and in-frame only. This sample has about 93,000 clones, with about 90% found just once. In regard to this clone: Its target is not known.

This CDR3 contains 15 residues. Trimming took 0 bases from V and 2 from J, leaving 11 bases between them. In germline, CDR1 is SGHRS, CDR2 YFSETQ. This receptor was taken from an adult with an advanced solid tumor such as melanoma, head and neck, liver or kidney cancer. Specimen: CD4+ or CD8+ T cells sorted from blood, collected in a trial of the OX40 agonist ivuxolimab. This chain uses TRBV5-1 with TRBJ1-2; D possibly corresponds to TRBD1 (5 bases). The CDR3 sequence: CASSLGGTDNYGYTF. CDR3 bases: TGCGCCAGCAGCTTGGGGGGGACCGACAACTATGGCTACACCTTC.